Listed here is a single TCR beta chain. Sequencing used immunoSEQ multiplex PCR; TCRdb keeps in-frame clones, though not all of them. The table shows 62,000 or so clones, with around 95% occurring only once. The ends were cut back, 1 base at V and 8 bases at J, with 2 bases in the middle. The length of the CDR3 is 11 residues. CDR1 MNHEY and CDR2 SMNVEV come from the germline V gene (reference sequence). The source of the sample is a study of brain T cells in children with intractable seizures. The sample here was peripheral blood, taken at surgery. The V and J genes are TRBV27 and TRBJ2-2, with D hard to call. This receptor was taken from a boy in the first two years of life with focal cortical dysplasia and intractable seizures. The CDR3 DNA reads TGTGCCAGCAGTTTATTTGGGGAGCTGTTTTTT. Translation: CASSLFGELFF.